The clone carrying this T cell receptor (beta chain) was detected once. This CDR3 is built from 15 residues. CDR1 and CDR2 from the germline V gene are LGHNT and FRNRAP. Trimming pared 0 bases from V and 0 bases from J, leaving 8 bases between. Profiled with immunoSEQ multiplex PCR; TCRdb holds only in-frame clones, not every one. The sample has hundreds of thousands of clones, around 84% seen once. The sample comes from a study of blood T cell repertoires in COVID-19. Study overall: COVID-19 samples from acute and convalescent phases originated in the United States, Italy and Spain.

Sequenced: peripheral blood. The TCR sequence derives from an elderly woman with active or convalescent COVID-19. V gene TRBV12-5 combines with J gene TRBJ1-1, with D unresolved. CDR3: CASGLVPRMNTEAFF. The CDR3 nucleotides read TGTGCTAGTGGTTTGGTACCCAGGATGAACACTGAAGCTTTCTTT.